The 27 T cell receptor beta chains reported below all come from one sample, sequenced in a study of T cells in Graves' hyperthyroidism and ophthalmopathy. RNA transcripts gave rise to amplified TCR beta CDR3 regions. The primer set for the first-round RT-PCR of the TCR CDR3 was HTBI. TCRdb used MiXCR to reprocess the multiplex PCR reads, holding one entry per CDR3 protein. Of approximately 320,000 distinct CDR3 sequences in the sample, 16% were seen once. The sample was blood. The receptors derive from a man aged 30-40 years with Graves' hyperthyroidism.

This clonotype came up a few times. This sequence joins TRBV9 and TRBJ1-4; D gene ambiguous. V was cut by 0 bases and J by 0 bases, with 9 bases left in between. Germline values: CDR1 SGDLS, CDR2 YYNGEE. The CDR3 runs 16 residues. The CDR3 bases are TGTGCCAGCAGCGTAGGCTTACTCGCAACTAATGAAAAACTGTTTTTT. It is translated as CASSVGLLATNEKLFF. The full variable domain, its missing parts supplied by reference TRBV9 and TRBJ1-4, is DSGVTQTPKHLITATGQRVTLRCSPRSGDLSVYWYQQSLDQGLQFLIQYYNGEERAKGNILERFSAQQFPDLHSELNLSSLELGDSALYFCASSVGLLATNEKLFFGSGTQLSVL.

Many counts were recorded for this clonotype. The J gene is TRBJ2-7, the V gene TRBV28, with 7 bases matching TRBD1. The CDR3 is 12 amino acids. From germline, CDR1 is MDHEN and CDR2 SYDVKM. Trimming took 8 bases from V and 7 from J; bases not matched to a gene: 8. The CDR3 region is CASSDRLKEQYF. CDR3 bases: TGTGCCAGCTCGGACAGGCTAAAAGAGCAGTACTTC.

The V gene is TRBV5-1, the J gene TRBJ2-1; 8 bases align to TRBD2. V was pared by 4 bases and J by 2 bases, with 14 bases of the junction left unmatched. This CDR3 spans 18 amino acids. Per the germline V gene, CDR1 is SGHRS and CDR2 is YFSETQ. DNA of the CDR3: TGCGCCAGCAGCGTTTGGCCCCTCAGCGGGGGCCCCTACAATGAGCAGTTCTTC. Amino acids: CASSVWPLSGGPYNEQFF.

The chain combines TRBV11-2 with TRBJ2-1, with TRBD1 matching 12 bases. Per the germline V gene, CDR1 is SGHAT and CDR2 is FQNNGV. CDR3 length: 18 amino acids. Trimming cost V 5 bases and J 8 bases; bases outside gene matches: 16. CDR3 region: CASSHRTPGQGARDEQFF. For the CDR3, the DNA is TGTGCCAGCAGCCACCGCACGCCGGGACAGGGGGCGCGGGATGAGCAGTTCTTC.

This clonotype was recorded many times. The CDR3: CASSPAGLHYGYTF. As DNA, the CDR3 is TGTGCCAGCAGCCCCGCGGGCCTTCACTATGGCTACACCTTC. This chain uses TRBV11-2 with TRBJ1-2; D is uncertain. Trimming removed 5 bases from V and 3 bases from J, with 13 bases in between. This CDR3 spans 14 amino acids. CDR1 is SGHAT and CDR2 is FQNNGV in the germline V gene.

This rearrangement joins TRBV14 to TRBJ2-3; possibly TRBD1 for D (7 bases). Germline V gives CDR1 SGHDN, CDR2 FVKESK. The CDR3 is 15 residues long. V lost 4 bases and J lost 3, with 14 bases in between. CDR3 coding DNA: TGTGCCAGCAGCCCGCAGACAGGGAGGACAGATACGCAGTATTTT. It yields the protein CASSPQTGRTDTQYF.

This sequence joins TRBV6-6 and TRBJ2-5; the match to TRBD2 covers 8 bases. CDR3 size: 15 residues. Germline-derived CDR1 and CDR2 are MNHNY and SVGAGI (reference sequence). V lost 0 bases, J lost 4 bases, and 4 bases stayed unmatched. The CDR3: CASSYSPLAGETQYF. CDR3 nucleotides: TGTGCCAGCAGTTACTCTCCCCTAGCGGGAGAGACCCAGTACTTC.

This clonotype was found many times. This chain uses TRBV12-3 or TRBV12-4 with TRBJ2-3; TRBD2 aligns across 13 bases. V shed 1 base and J 2 bases; nucleotides not matched to a gene: 6. The CDR3 has 18 amino acids. The CDR3 is CASSLEGGLAGATDTQYF. The CDR3, as DNA: TGTGCCAGCAGTTTAGAGGGAGGACTAGCGGGAGCCACAGATACGCAGTATTTT.

The chain recombines TRBV29-1 with TRBJ2-3, with a possible D match to TRBD1 (6 bases). The CDR3 extends over 13 amino acids. Germline V gene sequence: CDR1 SQVTM, CDR2 ANQGSEA. Trimming took off 5 bases at V and 2 bases at J, with 11 bases between the two ends. CDR3 sequence: CSVIQGDTDTQYF. The DNA for the CDR3 is TGCAGCGTTATACAGGGAGACACAGATACGCAGTATTTT.

This clonotype was seen a few times. The genes are TRBV20-1 and TRBJ2-7, with 9 bases that match TRBD1. V dropped 6 bases and J dropped 7; count of bases not matched to a gene: 10. Germline V CDR1 and CDR2: DFQATT, SNEGSKA (reference sequence). CDR3 size: 13 residues. The CDR3 region is CSAPGTGRGEQYF. DNA for the CDR3: TGCAGTGCCCCCGGGACAGGGCGGGGGGAGCAGTACTTC.

Ten or more counts support this clonotype. V usage is TRBV19 and J usage is TRBJ1-1; 8 bases fit TRBD1. The CDR3 is 14 residues long. Losses at the gene ends were 6 bases for V and 1 base for J; bases not matched to a gene: 4. CDR1 and CDR2 from the germline V gene are LNHDA and SQIVND (reference sequence). This CDR3 reads CASRWDRSNTEAFF. The CDR3 nucleotides read TGTGCCAGTAGGTGGGACAGGTCGAACACTGAAGCTTTCTTT.

This clonotype was counted between two and nine times. This rearrangement joins TRBV7-8 to TRBJ2-2; D is possibly TRBD2 (6 bases). Trimming removed 4 bases from V and 7 bases from J, with 13 bases in between. The length of the CDR3 is 14 residues. From germline, CDR1 is SGHVS and CDR2 FQNEAQ. CDR3 nucleotides: TGTGCCAGCAGCTCGTGGACTAAGGACGGGGAGCTGTTTTTT. It translates to CASSSWTKDGELFF.

About this clonotype: This clone may be a read error of a much larger clone one base away. The conserved phenylalanine or tryptophan normally closing the CDR3 is absent here, so this likely arose from a read error. The J gene is TRBJ1-2, the V gene TRBV20-1; the D gene is possibly TRBD1 (5 bases). The CDR3 extends over 14 amino acids. Germline lookup yields CDR1 DFQATT and CDR2 SNEGSKA (reference sequence). V was trimmed by 1 base and J by 5 bases, leaving 14 bases between them. CDR3 sequence reads: CSARGGESRYGYTL. For the CDR3, the DNA is TGCAGTGCTAGAGGGGGGGAATCGAGATATGGCTACACCCTC.

This clonotype has a count of ten or more. V gene TRBV28 combines with J gene TRBJ2-5; D gene unclear. The CDR3 runs to 13 residues. Germline V CDR1 and CDR2: MDHEN, SYDVKM. Deletions cut 2 bases from V and 0 bases from J, with 4 bases between. The CDR3 DNA reads as TGTGCCAGCAGTTTAATGGACCAAGAGACCCAGTACTTC. This codes for CASSLMDQETQYF.

This clonotype has only a few counts. The chain is built from TRBV5-6 and TRBJ1-1; D uncertain. CDR1 SGHDT and CDR2 YYEEEE come from the germline V gene. Trimming pared 0 bases from V and 1 base from J, leaving 4 bases between. The CDR3 length is 13 residues. Written as DNA, the CDR3 is TGTGCCAGCAGCTTGGGCAAGAACACTGAAGCTTTCTTT. Its translation is CASSLGKNTEAFF. The full variable domain, rest sourced from reference TRBV5-6 and TRBJ1-1, is DAGVTQSPTHLIKTRGQQVTLRCSPKSGHDTVSWYQQALGQGPQFIFQYYEEEERQRGNFPDRFSGHQFPNYSSELNVNALLLGDSALYLCASSLGKNTEAFFGQGTRLTVV.

This clonotype was seen ten or more times. V gene TRBV12-3 or TRBV12-4 combines with J gene TRBJ1-5, with a tentative D call TRBD1 (5 bases). V was cut by 2 bases and J by 3 bases, with 17 bases left in between. This CDR3 comprises 17 residues. CDR3 DNA sequence: TGTGCCAGCAGTTTAAGGGCAGGGAGAGGGGCCAATCAGCCCCAGCATTTT. This encodes CASSLRAGRGANQPQHF.

A few counts support this clonotype. The chain links TRBV7-9 to TRBJ2-7; TRBD2 is a possible D gene (6 bases). The CDR3 has 14 residues. With 3 bases removed from V and 5 bases from J, the gap between germline ends came to 14 bases. The germline V gene encodes CDR1 SEHNR and CDR2 FQNEAQ (reference sequence). The CDR3 sequence: CASSFRRAWDEQYF. CDR3 sequence (DNA): TGTGCCAGCAGCTTTAGGAGGGCCTGGGACGAGCAGTACTTC.

This clonotype was picked up many times. The gene calls are TRBV20-1 and TRBJ2-5, with D perhaps matching TRBD2 (5 bases). Trimming took off 2 bases at V and 3 bases at J, with 10 bases between the two ends. In germline, CDR1 is DFQATT, CDR2 SNEGSKA (reference sequence). CDR3 size: 13 residues. CDR3 coding DNA: TGCAGTGCTAGAAGGACTGCCGAAGAGACCCAGTACTTC. Translation: CSARRTAEETQYF.

This chain uses TRBV25-1 with TRBJ1-1; no definite D call. V lost 3 bases and J lost 0, with 5 bases in between. Germline V CDR1 and CDR2: MGHDK, SYGVNS. The CDR3 contains 13 residues. The CDR3 protein is CASSDSLNTEAFF. CDR3 in DNA: TGTGCCAGCAGTGATAGTTTGAACACTGAAGCTTTCTTT.

This clonotype was detected many times. V usage is TRBV30 and J usage is TRBJ1-1, with D hard to call. Germline CDR1 reads GTSNPN; CDR2 reads SVGIG (reference sequence). The CDR3 runs 10 residues. The CDR3 region has the DNA TGTGCAACGGAAAACACTGAAGCTTTCTTT. Residues: CATENTEAFF.

This clonotype occurred many times. This rearrangement joins TRBV27 to TRBJ1-1; 12 bases map to TRBD1. The junction had 9 bases not matched to a gene; V was cut back by 3 bases and J by 4 bases. This CDR3 comprises 17 residues. Germline V gene data show CDR1 as MNHEY and CDR2 as SMNVEV (reference sequence). In DNA form, the CDR3 reads TGTGCCAGCAGTTTCGCCGGGACAGGGGGCTTTATCACTGAAGCTTTCTTT. This translates into CASSFAGTGGFITEAFF.

This clonotype was seen ten or more times. The chain is built from TRBV11-2 and TRBJ2-7; TRBD1 might be the D (6 bases). V was clipped by 7 bases and J by 0 bases, with 16 bases between them. This CDR3 has 15 amino acids. Germline assignment: CDR1 SGHAT and CDR2 FQNNGV. This CDR3 is CASTSVRDNSYEQYF. DNA for the CDR3: TGTGCCAGCACCTCTGTTCGGGACAACTCCTACGAGCAGTACTTC.

Details on this clonotype: The junction shows a germline mismatch at one end, possibly a read error. The V and J genes are TRBV9 and TRBJ2-6; D is perhaps TRBD1 (5 bases). The CDR3 consists of 15 residues. Germline V gives CDR1 SGDLS, CDR2 YYNGEE. CDR3 bases: TGTGCCAGCAGCGCAGGGTTCTCTGGGGCCAACGTCCCGACTTTC. Its protein is CASSAGFSGANVPTF.

This clonotype was recorded many times. The chain has TRBV2 and TRBJ2-7; the D is unclear. Germline CDR1 reads SNHLY; CDR2 reads FYNNEI. This CDR3 is built from 11 residues. V gave up 3 bases and J gave up 9 bases, with 9 bases separating them. Here the CDR3 DNA reads TGTGCCAGCAGTGAGGGGTGGGGGCAGTACTTC. The encoded protein is CASSEGWGQYF.

The table lists this clonotype with many counts. The V and J genes are TRBV7-2 and TRBJ2-1; D possibly uses TRBD1 or TRBD2 (5 bases each). V lost 1 base and J 3 bases, leaving 19 bases between the germline ends. The CDR3 is 18 residues long. In germline, CDR1 is SGHTA, CDR2 FQGNSA. CDR3 sequence (DNA): TGTGCCAGCAGCTTAGAGGGGAGTTGGCGGGCCGTCTACAATGAGCAGTTCTTC. Its translation: CASSLEGSWRAVYNEQFF.

V is TRBV20-1 and J is TRBJ1-2, with TRBD1 identical over 10 bases. The germline gives CDR1 DFQATT, CDR2 SNEGSKA (reference sequence). This CDR3 spans 14 amino acids. Trimming at V came to 5 bases and at J to 4 bases, leaving 7 bases not matched to a gene. The CDR3 reads CSAARDRGIYGYTF. Here the CDR3 DNA reads TGCAGTGCTGCAAGGGACAGGGGAATCTATGGCTACACCTTC.

The rearrangement links TRBV20-1 to TRBJ1-3; D gene ambiguous. This CDR3 is 13 amino acids long. CDR1 DFQATT and CDR2 SNEGSKA come from the germline V gene (reference sequence). Trimming removed 4 bases at V and 2 bases at J, with 9 bases between. The CDR3 sequence: CSAKGPPGNTIYF. The CDR3 DNA reads TGCAGTGCTAAGGGTCCTCCTGGAAACACCATATATTTT.